This T cell receptor beta chain emerged from a study of OX40 agonist ivuxolimab in advanced cancers. The study in broad terms: The costimulatory receptor OX40 (CD134) was targeted by ivuxolimab, a fully human IgG2 agonistic monoclonal antibody. Intravenous ivuxolimab was administered to patients every 2 weeks at six dose levels: 0.01, 0.1, 0.3, 1.5, 3 and 10 mg/kg. Among the approximately 54 dose-escalation patients, about 19 had hepatocellular carcinoma, about 15 melanoma, 9 renal cell carcinoma and 9 head and neck cancer. In the dose-escalation cohort, approximately 82% of patients were male, and the mean age was around 60 years, with a range of about 23 to 90. Patients were allowed to have had prior anti-PD-1, anti-PD-L1 or anti-CTLA-4 therapy, and 40% to 45% of the dose-escalation patients had previously received checkpoint inhibitors. Partial responses occurred in three dose-escalation patients: two with cutaneous melanoma and one with hepatocellular carcinoma. The purpose of peripheral TCRbeta sequencing was to test whether ivuxolimab changed TCR sequence diversity and led to clonal T-cell expansion. The paper describes the monotherapy dose-escalation part (N ≈ 49 patients) of the phase I trial of ivuxolimab. The study at large found these results: In partial responders in the 0.1-3.0 mg/kg groups, normalized peripheral clonal expansion was found to be among the lowest, especially among CD8+ T cells. After ivuxolimab, more expanded clones were found on average in CD8+ T cells than in CD4+ T cells. Clonal expansion of both CD4+ and CD8+ blood T cells was observed from baseline to week 6 at doses 0.1 to 3.0 mg/kg. The antigen specificity of the clonally expanded peripheral T cells was not determined. Low levels of normalized T-cell clonal expansion were also seen in some nonresponding patients.

Patients with autoimmune disease history or receiving systemic immunosuppression were excluded from the trial. Peripheral blood for TCR sequencing was drawn from every dose cohort at baseline, at cycle 4 day 1 and at cycle 7 day 1. Samples came from an open-label, multicenter, first-in-human phase I dose-escalation trial of ivuxolimab. Adults with locally advanced or metastatic melanoma, renal cell carcinoma, hepatocellular carcinoma or head and neck squamous cell carcinoma were enrolled in the trial. Before TCR sequencing, CD4+ T cells and CD8+ T cells from peripheral blood were sorted into separate populations. Comment on this clone: What antigen it recognizes has not been identified. Base quality data are lacking; no much larger clone is found one base away.

CDR1 SNHLY and CDR2 FYNNEI were looked up in the germline V gene. Germline trimming: 4 bases from V, 3 bases from J; junction bases outside gene matches: 5. Its CDR3 holds 15 amino acids, cysteine through phenylalanine. Here the CDR3 DNA is all that survives: 45 bases in frame from base 1. Genomic DNA was isolated from the sorted cells so that the TCRbeta CDR3 region could be sequenced. TCRbeta CDR3 regions were sequenced using the immunoSEQ Assay. This immuneACCESS table, as held by TCRdb, lists in-frame sequences with V and J called but not all clones. Of the missing ones, under half trace to an unresolved V gene in checked studies; the others have no known cause. This sample comprises tens of thousands of clones, roughly 90% of them detected only once. The leading ten clones occupy approximately 1.1% of the sample.

The chain couples TRBV2 to TRBJ1-4, and 7 junction bases match TRBD1. The sequence came from an adult with an advanced solid tumor such as melanoma, head and neck, liver or kidney cancer. The material sequenced was CD4+ or CD8+ T cells sorted from blood, taken in a trial of the OX40 agonist ivuxolimab. Read as DNA, the sequence is TGTGCCAGCAGTGCACAGGGGAGGTCTAATGAAAAACTGTTTTTT. It translates to CASSAQGRSNEKLFF.